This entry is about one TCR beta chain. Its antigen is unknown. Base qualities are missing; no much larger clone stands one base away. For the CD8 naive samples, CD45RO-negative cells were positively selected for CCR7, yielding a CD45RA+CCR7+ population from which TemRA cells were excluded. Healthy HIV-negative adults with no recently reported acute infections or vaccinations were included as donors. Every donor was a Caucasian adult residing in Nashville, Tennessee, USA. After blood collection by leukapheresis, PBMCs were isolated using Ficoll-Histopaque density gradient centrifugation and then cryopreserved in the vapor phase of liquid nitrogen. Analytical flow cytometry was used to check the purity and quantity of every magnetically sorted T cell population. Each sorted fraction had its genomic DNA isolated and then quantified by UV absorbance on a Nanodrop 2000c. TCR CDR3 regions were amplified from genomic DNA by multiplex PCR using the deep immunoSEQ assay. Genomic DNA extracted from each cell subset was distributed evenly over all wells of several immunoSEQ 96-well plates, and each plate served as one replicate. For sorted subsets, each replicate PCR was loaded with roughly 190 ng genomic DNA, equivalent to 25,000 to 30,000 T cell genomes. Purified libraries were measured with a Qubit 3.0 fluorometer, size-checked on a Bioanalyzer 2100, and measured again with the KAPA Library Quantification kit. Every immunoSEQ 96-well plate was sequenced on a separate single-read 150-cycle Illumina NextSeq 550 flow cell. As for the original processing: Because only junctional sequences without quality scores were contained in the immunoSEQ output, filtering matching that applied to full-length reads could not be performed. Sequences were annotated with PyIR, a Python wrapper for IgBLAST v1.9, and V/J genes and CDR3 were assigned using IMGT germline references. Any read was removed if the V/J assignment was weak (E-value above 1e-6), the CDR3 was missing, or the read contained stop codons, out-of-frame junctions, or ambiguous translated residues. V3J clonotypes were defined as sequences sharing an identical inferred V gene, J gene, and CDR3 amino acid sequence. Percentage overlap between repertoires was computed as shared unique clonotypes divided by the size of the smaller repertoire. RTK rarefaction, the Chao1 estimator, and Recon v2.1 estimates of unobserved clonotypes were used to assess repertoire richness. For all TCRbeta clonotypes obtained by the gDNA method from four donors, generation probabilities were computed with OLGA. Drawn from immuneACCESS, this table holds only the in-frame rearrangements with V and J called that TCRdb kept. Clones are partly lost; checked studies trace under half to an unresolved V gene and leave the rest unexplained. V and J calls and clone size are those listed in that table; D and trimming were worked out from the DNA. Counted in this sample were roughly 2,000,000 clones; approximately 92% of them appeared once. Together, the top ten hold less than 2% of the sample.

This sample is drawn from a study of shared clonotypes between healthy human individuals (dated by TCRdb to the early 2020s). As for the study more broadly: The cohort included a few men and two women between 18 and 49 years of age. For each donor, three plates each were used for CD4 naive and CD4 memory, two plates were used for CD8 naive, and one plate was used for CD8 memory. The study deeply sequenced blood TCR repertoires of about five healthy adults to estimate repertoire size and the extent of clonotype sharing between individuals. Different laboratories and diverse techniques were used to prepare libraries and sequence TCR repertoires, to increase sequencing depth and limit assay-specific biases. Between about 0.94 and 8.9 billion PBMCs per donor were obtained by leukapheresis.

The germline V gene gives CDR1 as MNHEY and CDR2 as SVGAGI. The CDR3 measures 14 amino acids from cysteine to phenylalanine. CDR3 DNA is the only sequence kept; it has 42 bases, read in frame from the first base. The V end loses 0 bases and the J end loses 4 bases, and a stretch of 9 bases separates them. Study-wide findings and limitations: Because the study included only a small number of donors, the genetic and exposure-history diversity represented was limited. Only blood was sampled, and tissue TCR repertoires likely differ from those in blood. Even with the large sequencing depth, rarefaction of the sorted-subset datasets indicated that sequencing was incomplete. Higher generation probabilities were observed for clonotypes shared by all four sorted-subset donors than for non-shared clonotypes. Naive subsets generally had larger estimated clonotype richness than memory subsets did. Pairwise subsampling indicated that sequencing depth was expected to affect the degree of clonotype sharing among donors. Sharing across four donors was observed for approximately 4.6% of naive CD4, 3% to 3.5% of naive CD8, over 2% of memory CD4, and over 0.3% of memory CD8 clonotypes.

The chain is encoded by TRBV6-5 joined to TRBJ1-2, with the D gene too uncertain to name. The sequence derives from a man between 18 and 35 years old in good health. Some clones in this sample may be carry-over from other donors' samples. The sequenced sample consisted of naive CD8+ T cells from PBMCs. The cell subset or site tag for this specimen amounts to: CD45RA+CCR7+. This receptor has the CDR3 CASSYSGSTYGYTF. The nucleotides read TGTGCCAGCAGTTACTCTGGGTCCACCTATGGCTACACCTTC.